This entry lists 23 T cell receptor beta chains sequenced from one sample in a study of regulatory T cells in long-lasting Graves disease. Arm-PCR of CDR3 regions and iRepertoire HTBI primers were used to build TCR beta libraries. TCRdb recomputed calls from the multiplex PCR reads with MiXCR, one row per CDR3 protein. The data show some 470,000 distinct CDR3 sequences, 20% to 25% seen once. Time point: persistent/refractory GD, antithyroid drugs over 5 years with positive TRAb. RNA from PBMCs was the source of the TCR library. The starting material was peripheral blood mononuclear cells (PBMCs), obtained when the disease was refractory, from a patient treated with antithyroid drugs. The receptors were sampled from a female donor with Graves disease.

The sample holds many counts of this clonotype. This chain connects TRBV11-2 to TRBJ2-7; D might be TRBD2 (5 bases). V dropped 3 bases and J dropped 5 bases, with 8 bases sitting between them. Germline V gene lookup returns CDR1 SGHAT and CDR2 FQNNGV. The CDR3 runs 12 residues. The CDR3 is CASSFLEDEQYF. CDR3 nucleotide sequence: TGTGCCAGCAGCTTCCTGGAGGACGAGCAGTACTTC.

This clonotype was counted a few times. A much more abundant neighbour one base away suggests this may be a read error. V gene TRBV2 combines with J gene TRBJ2-5; the match to TRBD1 covers 7 bases. The CDR3 is made up of 15 amino acids. Germline values: CDR1 SNHLY, CDR2 FYNNEI. The CDR3 DNA reads TGTGCCGGCAGTTCCGGGACAGCTCACCAAGAGACCCAGTACTTC. Amino acid sequence: CAGSSGTAHQETQYF.

This clonotype has a count of ten or more. The chain is built from TRBV11-2 and TRBJ1-1, with TRBD1 matching 7 bases. The germline gives CDR1 SGHAT, CDR2 FQNNGV. CDR3 size: 13 residues. The J segment lost 11 bases and the V segment lost 5 bases, leaving 11 bases of the junction unmatched. The CDR3 sequence: CASSPPGGQVAFF. DNA for the CDR3: TGTGCCAGCAGCCCACCAGGTGGACAGGTTGCTTTCTTT.

This clonotype was detected a few times. This chain uses TRBV3-1 with TRBJ1-2, with 7 bases identical to TRBD1. The ends lost 2 bases at V and 8 bases at J; junction bases unmatched: 8. Germline CDR1 LGHDT, CDR2 YNNKEL (reference sequence). This CDR3 has 14 amino acids. Written as DNA, the CDR3 is TGTGCCAGCAGCCAACACAGGGGACTAGGGGGCTACACCTTC. Its protein product is CASSQHRGLGGYTF.

The sample holds one count of this clonotype. A read error may be the cause here, since a much bigger clone is one base away. The chain recombines TRBV15 with TRBJ2-4, with 8 positions matching TRBD1. The germline V gene has CDR1 LNHNV and CDR2 YYDKDF (reference sequence). V shed 7 bases, J shed 6 bases, and the junction held 5 bases outside the gene matches. The CDR3 is made up of 13 amino acids. The CDR3 coding sequence is TGTGCCACCAACCAGGGGGCTGGAAACATTCAGTACTTC. It translates to CATNQGAGNIQYF.

The table lists this clonotype with a few counts. CDR3 sequence reads: CASSGPAGLDTEAFF. Here the CDR3 DNA reads TGTGCCAGCAGCGGCCCTGCGGGGTTAGACACTGAAGCTTTCTTT. The chain recombines TRBV12-3 or TRBV12-4 with TRBJ1-1; D call uncertain. Trimming shortened V by 6 bases and J by 3 bases, and 17 bases separated the two germline ends. CDR3 size: 15 residues.

The genes are TRBV18 and TRBJ1-4; D call uncertain. Germline values: CDR1 KGHSH, CDR2 LQKENI. V was trimmed by 2 bases and J by 4 bases, leaving 11 bases between them. This CDR3 spans 15 amino acids. CDR3 loop: CASSPFSLNNEKLFF. Here the CDR3 DNA reads TGTGCCAGCTCACCATTCTCCCTCAATAATGAAAAACTGTTTTTT.

Many counts were recorded for this clonotype. V gene TRBV2 combines with J gene TRBJ2-7; the match to TRBD1 covers 7 bases. The germline CDR1 and CDR2 sequences are SNHLY and FYNNEI. V lost 6 bases and J lost 6; bases outside the gene matches: 5. This CDR3 has 12 amino acids. For the CDR3, the DNA is TGTGCCAGCAGCACCCGGGACAGCGAGCAGTACTTC. The encoded protein is CASSTRDSEQYF.

This clonotype was observed many times. This chain connects TRBV29-1 to TRBJ2-7; 7 nucleotides line up with TRBD2. The germline gives CDR1 SQVTM, CDR2 ANQGSEA. V was clipped by 1 base and J by 1 base; unmatched bases: 7. The CDR3 spans 15 residues. In DNA form, the CDR3 reads TGCAGCGTTGAAGTTCTAGCGGAGACGTCCTACGAGCAGTACTTC. Its translation: CSVEVLAETSYEQYF.

This clonotype has just one count. The rearrangement uses TRBV7-3 and TRBJ2-6, with 11 bases lining up with TRBD2. V was pared by 2 bases and J by 2 bases, with 2 bases of the junction left unmatched. This CDR3 has 17 residues. Germline CDR1 and CDR2: SGHTA and FQGTGA. In nucleotides, the CDR3 is TGTGCCAGCAGCTTAGTAGCGGGAGGGACTGGGGCCAACGTCCTGACTTTC. Protein product: CASSLVAGGTGANVLTF. The whole variable domain, filled in from reference TRBV7-3 and TRBJ2-6, reads GAGVSQTPSNKVTEKGKYVELRCDPISGHTALYWYRQSLGQGPEFLIYFQGTGAADDSGLPNDRFFAVRPEGSVSTLKIQRTERGDSAVYLCASSLVAGGTGANVLTFGAGSRLTVL.

This clonotype appeared a few times. The chain carries TRBV7-2 and TRBJ2-3; 8 nucleotides line up with TRBD2. The V and J ends lost 1 base and 4 bases, in that order; junction bases with no gene match: 4. CDR1 is SGHTA, CDR2 FQGNSA, per germline. This CDR3 has 15 amino acids. The CDR3 here is CASSLVAGGSDTQYF. Here the CDR3 DNA reads TGTGCCAGCAGCTTAGTGGCGGGAGGCTCAGATACGCAGTATTTT.

This chain uses TRBV14 with TRBJ2-1; 14 bases match TRBD2. Trimming took 3 bases from V and 2 from J; bases not matched to a gene: 9. This CDR3 comprises 19 residues. The germline CDR1 and CDR2 sequences are SGHDN and FVKESK. CDR3 sequence: CASSHLPGLAGATYNEQFF. In nucleotides, the CDR3 is TGTGCCAGCAGCCACCTCCCGGGACTAGCGGGGGCCACCTACAATGAGCAGTTCTTC.

This clonotype turned up a few times. The chain joins TRBV19 to TRBJ1-4; D ambiguous. V was trimmed by 6 bases and J by 3 bases, leaving 8 bases between them. Germline CDR1 and CDR2: LNHDA and SQIVND (reference sequence). The CDR3 runs to 13 residues. The CDR3 DNA sequence: TGTGCCAGTAGAGAAGTAGCTAATGAAAAACTGTTTTTT. Its translation is CASREVANEKLFF.

This clonotype has just a few counts. V gene TRBV7-3 combines with J gene TRBJ2-5; D is ambiguous. V dropped 4 bases and J dropped 2 bases, with 8 bases sitting between them. This CDR3 spans 13 amino acids. Germline CDR1 SGHTA, CDR2 FQGTGA. In nucleotides, the CDR3 is TGTGCCAGCAGCTGGGCCCTACAAGAGACCCAGTACTTC. It codes for CASSWALQETQYF.

This clonotype occurred a few times. This rearrangement joins TRBV30 to TRBJ2-7, with D perhaps matching TRBD1 (6 bases). Trimming removed 2 bases from V and 3 bases from J, with 11 bases in between. Germline loops: CDR1 GTSNPN, CDR2 SVGIG (reference sequence). This CDR3 has 13 amino acids. In DNA form, the CDR3 reads TGTGCCTGGAGTTTGGGGGCTCTCTACGAGCAGTACTTC. Translating it yields CAWSLGALYEQYF.

The gene calls are TRBV10-3 and TRBJ1-4; D gene uncertain. V dropped 3 bases and J dropped 7 bases, with 3 bases sitting between them. The CDR3 runs to 11 residues. The germline V gene has CDR1 ENHRY and CDR2 SYGVKD. The CDR3 DNA reads TGTGCCATCAGTGACGGTGAAAAACTGTTTTTT. Protein product: CAISDGEKLFF.

This clonotype came up many times. The rearrangement uses TRBV7-2 and TRBJ1-2; maybe TRBD1 (6 bases). Germline V gene data show CDR1 as SGHTA and CDR2 as FQGNSA. The CDR3 is 14 residues long. Trimming removed 1 base from V and 7 bases from J, with 13 bases in between. CDR3 amino acids: CASSLDGQTSGYTF. The CDR3 DNA reads TGTGCCAGCAGCTTAGACGGACAGACGTCTGGCTACACCTTC.

Remarks on this clonotype: One base away lies a much larger clone, so this may be a sequencing read error. The rearrangement uses TRBV7-2 and TRBJ2-5, with TRBD2 identical over 16 bases. Trimming took 4 bases from V and 4 from J; bases not matched to a gene: 15. Germline V CDR1 and CDR2: SGHTA, FQGNSA. The CDR3 extends over 20 amino acids. The CDR3 reads CASSWGTSGRGWVVRETQYF. CDR3 nucleotides: TGTGCCAGCAGCTGGGGGACTAGCGGGAGGGGGTGGGTTGTCCGAGAGACCCAGTACTTC.

This chain's CDR3 is CASSVQGAYEQYF. Here the CDR3 DNA reads TGTGCCAGCAGCGTTCAGGGGGCCTACGAGCAGTACTTC. This rearrangement joins TRBV9 to TRBJ2-7, with 7 bases matching TRBD1. There are 13 residues in the CDR3. CDR1 and CDR2 (germline): SGDLS, YYNGEE. With 2 bases clipped from V and 2 bases from J, the junction kept 1 base outside the gene matches. Looking up the rest from reference TRBV9 and TRBJ2-7 gives the full variable domain: DSGVTQTPKHLITATGQRVTLRCSPRSGDLSVYWYQQSLDQGLQFLIQYYNGEERAKGNILERFSAQQFPDLHSELNLSSLELGDSALYFCASSVQGAYEQYFGPGTRLTVT.

J is TRBJ2-7 and V is TRBV28; TRBD2 matches 13 bases. The CDR3 is 16 amino acids. V lost 6 bases to trimming and J lost 3 bases; unmatched junction nucleotides: 8. Looked up from germline, CDR1 is MDHEN and CDR2 is SYDVKM. CDR3 nucleotides: TGTGCCAGCAGCCCGATGGGACTAGCGGGGTACTACGAGCAGTACTTC. Translated, it gives CASSPMGLAGYYEQYF.

This clonotype was counted between two and nine times. This chain joins TRBV9 and TRBJ2-2; unclear D gene. CDR1 SGDLS and CDR2 YYNGEE come from the germline V gene. The CDR3 contains 12 residues. The V and J ends lost 4 bases and 7 bases respectively, with 8 bases between them. The CDR3 nucleotides are TGTGCCAGCAGCACTCAGGTCGGGGAGCTGTTTTTT. This gives the protein CASSTQVGELFF.

The chain carries TRBV14 and TRBJ2-7; TRBD1 aligns across 7 bases. Germline V gives CDR1 SGHDN, CDR2 FVKESK. Trimming cost V 1 base and J 1 base; bases outside gene matches: 4. There are 15 residues in the CDR3. CDR3 region: CASSQGQGASYEQYF. The CDR3 DNA follows: TGTGCCAGCAGCCAAGGACAGGGAGCGTCCTACGAGCAGTACTTC.

This clonotype was seen repeatedly, ten times or more. V and J are TRBV28 and TRBJ1-1, with 11 bases that match TRBD1. Germline CDR1 is MDHEN and CDR2 is SYDVKM. With 6 bases clipped from V and 2 bases from J, the junction kept 8 bases outside the gene matches. The CDR3 covers 16 residues. The DNA for the CDR3 is TGTGCCAGCAGGGAGGACAGGGGGCACTCTAACACTGAAGCTTTCTTT. This gives the protein CASREDRGHSNTEAFF.